This entry lists 24 T cell receptor beta chains sequenced from one sample in a study of Tregs in tolerant kidney transplant recipients. Mixed chimerism was transient after nonmyeloablative marrow transplants from related graft donors. Method: immunoSEQ multiplex PCR; TCRdb's copy keeps in-frame clones and lacks some. This table holds about 90,000 clones, over 85% found once. This specimen consisted of CD4+ T cells from blood (PBMCs), obtained 12 months after the transplant. Receptors originate from a human patient who received a combined kidney and bone marrow transplant. Some of these T cells may belong to the graft donor.

CDR3 bases: TGTGCCAGCAGCTTAAGAGGGAGGGAGCTGTTTTTT. It codes for CASSLRGRELFF. The chain uses TRBV7-3 and TRBJ2-2, with a weak D call TRBD2 (5 bases). The V gene lost 1 base and the J gene lost 9 bases, with 6 bases spanning the gap. Looked up from germline, CDR1 is SGHTA and CDR2 is FQGTGA. CDR3 length: 12 amino acids.

V gene TRBV11-2 combines with J gene TRBJ2-2; a possible D gene is TRBD2 (5 bases). Between the trimmed V and J ends, which lost 4 bases and 4 bases, there was a span of 10 bases. The length of the CDR3 is 14 residues. Germline V gives CDR1 SGHAT, CDR2 FQNNGV. This CDR3 reads CASSSLLGTGELFF. The CDR3, as DNA: TGTGCCAGCAGCTCCCTACTAGGCACCGGGGAGCTGTTTTTT.

The V call is TRBV2, the J call TRBJ1-5; 7 bases fit TRBD1. Losses at the gene ends were 1 base for V and 3 bases for J; bases not matched to a gene: 3. Germline V gives CDR1 SNHLY, CDR2 FYNNEI. The CDR3 is 15 residues long. The CDR3 sequence: CASSEGGQNNQPQHF. The CDR3, as DNA: TGTGCCAGCAGTGAAGGGGGACAGAACAATCAGCCCCAGCATTTT. Based on the CDR3 plus reference TRBV2 and TRBJ1-5, the full variable domain is EPEVTQTPSHQVTQMGQEVILRCVPISNHLYFYWYRQILGQKVEFLVSFYNNEISEKSEIFDDQFSVERPDGSNFTLKIRSTKLEDSAMYFCASSEGGQNNQPQHFGDGTRLSIL.

The chain employs TRBV4-1 and TRBJ2-7; 9 bases line up with TRBD2. CDR3 length equals 16 residues. J was trimmed by 2 bases and V by 0 bases; bases with no gene match: 5. Germline assignment: CDR1 MGHRA and CDR2 YSYEKL. The CDR3 DNA sequence: TGCGCCAGCAGCCAAGACCAGCGGGGGGCCCCCTACGAGCAGTACTTC. Translation: CASSQDQRGAPYEQYF.

The chain employs TRBV6-1 and TRBJ1-5; weak D call: TRBD1 (6 bases). The CDR3 extends over 15 amino acids. In germline, CDR1 is MNHNS, CDR2 SASEGT. The V end was cut by 4 bases, the J end by 3 bases, with 13 bases between. CDR3 protein: CASSAPSGVNQPQHF. The CDR3 DNA follows: TGTGCCAGCAGTGCCCCTTCAGGGGTCAATCAGCCCCAGCATTTT.

The rearrangement joins TRBV6-1 to TRBJ2-2, with D possibly TRBD1 on 5 matching bases. V lost 5 bases, J lost 5 bases, and 9 bases lay in between. The CDR3 spans 13 residues. Germline CDR1 is MNHNS and CDR2 is SASEGT. The CDR3 spells CASSPQATGELFF. The CDR3, as DNA: TGTGCCAGCAGTCCACAGGCAACCGGGGAGCTGTTTTTT.

On this clone itself: The junction and the germline gene differ at one end; a read error may be behind it. The rearrangement links TRBV7-9 to TRBJ1-4, with D hard to call. The CDR3 is 14 amino acids. The germline V gene has CDR1 SEHNR and CDR2 FQNEAQ (reference sequence). The CDR3 spells CASSLASVNVKLFF. CDR3 bases: TGTGCCAGCAGCTTAGCGTCAGTAAATGTAAAACTGTTTTTT.

This clone showed up just once. The rearrangement joins TRBV11-2 to TRBJ2-5; TRBD2 aligns across 8 bases. CDR3 length: 15 residues. V shed 5 bases, J shed 5 bases, and the junction held 10 bases outside the gene matches. The germline CDR1 and CDR2 sequences are SGHAT and FQNNGV. The CDR3 DNA reads TGTGCCAGCAGCCCCGGGATAGCGGGGTCTGAGACCCAGTACTTC. It codes for CASSPGIAGSETQYF.

V is TRBV28 and J is TRBJ2-1; 11 nucleotides match TRBD1. CDR1 and CDR2 (germline): MDHEN, SYDVKM. Losses at the gene ends were 6 bases for V and 8 bases for J; bases not matched to a gene: 9. This CDR3 region has 15 residues. The CDR3: CASSPGQGAPYEQFF. CDR3 bases: TGTGCCAGCAGCCCAGGACAGGGGGCCCCGTATGAGCAGTTCTTC.

V is TRBV4-2 and J is TRBJ2-1; 15 bases agree with TRBD2. CDR3 size: 17 residues. CDR1 is LGHNA and CDR2 is YNFKEQ in the germline V gene. Trimming removed 1 base from V and 8 bases from J; junction bases left unmatched: 6. CDR3: CASSQGTSGGGDDEQFF. In nucleotides, the CDR3 is TGTGCCAGCAGCCAAGGGACTAGCGGGGGGGGCGACGATGAGCAGTTCTTC.

The chain uses TRBV6-1 and TRBJ2-7; 9 positions match TRBD1. V lost 0 bases to trimming and J lost 5 bases; unmatched junction nucleotides: 11. This CDR3 spans 17 amino acids. Germline V gene lookup returns CDR1 MNHNS and CDR2 SASEGT. CDR3 nucleotide sequence: TGTGCCAGCAGTGAAGCGGCCGGACAGGGGCTGATGAACGAGCAGTACTTC. Encoded protein: CASSEAAGQGLMNEQYF.

The chain combines TRBV14 with TRBJ2-2; D perhaps matches TRBD1 (6 bases). V was pared by 7 bases and J by 0 bases, with 15 bases between. Germline lookup yields CDR1 SGHDN and CDR2 FVKESK. The CDR3 loop spans 16 amino acids. The CDR3 DNA reads as TGTGCCAGCACCGCAACCGGGACAACGAACACCGGGGAGCTGTTTTTT. Protein: CASTATGTTNTGELFF.

The chain couples TRBV11-2 to TRBJ2-4; maybe TRBD1 (6 bases). The CDR3 length is 15 residues. Trimming removed 1 base at V and 8 bases at J, with 15 bases between. Germline lookup yields CDR1 SGHAT and CDR2 FQNNGV. CDR3 coding DNA: TGTGCCAGCAGCTTAGCATGGGGGCGCAGGGACATTCAGTACTTC. The encoded protein is CASSLAWGRRDIQYF.

This clone was seen only once. This sequence joins TRBV7-2 and TRBJ2-1; 11 bases are a match to TRBD1. There are 15 residues in the CDR3. Germline values: CDR1 SGHTA, CDR2 FQGNSA. After removal of 5 bases from V and 8 bases from J, the junction contained 8 bases not matched to a gene. This chain's CDR3 is CASSPRTGGWDEQFF. The CDR3 region has the DNA TGTGCCAGCAGCCCTCGGACAGGGGGCTGGGATGAGCAGTTCTTC.

CDR3 in DNA: TGTGCCTGGAGTGTCGGGACAGTGAATGAAAAACTGTTTTTT. It is translated as CAWSVGTVNEKLFF. V usage is TRBV30 and J usage is TRBJ1-4, with 7 bases fitting TRBD1. The CDR3 covers 14 residues. With V trimmed by 0 bases and J by 5 bases, 3 bases remained unmatched. Germline lookup yields CDR1 GTSNPN and CDR2 SVGIG (reference sequence). The full variable domain, completed using reference TRBV30 and TRBJ1-4, is SQTIHQWPATLVQPVGSPLSLECTVEGTSNPNLYWYRQAAGRGLQLLFYSVGIGQISSEVPQNLSASRPQDRQFILSSKKLLLSDSGFYLCAWSVGTVNEKLFFGSGTQLSVL.

In its sample, this clone was seen once. The V gene is TRBV7-2, the J gene TRBJ2-7, with TRBD2 matching 13 bases. This CDR3 region has 14 residues. The V segment lost 3 bases and the J segment 6 bases; nucleotides outside the gene matches: 2. CDR1 and CDR2 from the germline V gene are SGHTA and FQGNSA. The CDR3: CASSLGLAGIEQYF. The CDR3 DNA sequence: TGTGCCAGCAGCTTGGGACTAGCGGGAATCGAGCAGTACTTC.

This clone has only a few counts. V gene TRBV7-2 combines with J gene TRBJ2-1; perhaps TRBD1 as D (6 bases). Germline V gene data show CDR1 as SGHTA and CDR2 as FQGNSA. The ends were cut back, 1 base at V and 7 bases at J, with 11 bases in the middle. The CDR3 runs 14 residues. DNA of the CDR3: TGTGCCAGCAGCTTAGAACAGGGTAAAAATGAGCAGTTCTTC. Residues: CASSLEQGKNEQFF.

The rearrangement uses TRBV9 and TRBJ1-2, with 8 bases fitting TRBD1. The germline CDR1 and CDR2 sequences are SGDLS and YYNGEE. V lost 4 bases, J lost 5 bases, and 7 bases stayed unmatched. CDR3 length: 14 amino acids. The CDR3 bases are TGTGCCAGCAGCTTGAGGACAGGGAAGTATGGCTACACCTTC. Its protein is CASSLRTGKYGYTF. Based on the CDR3 plus reference TRBV9 and TRBJ1-2, the full variable domain is DSGVTQTPKHLITATGQRVTLRCSPRSGDLSVYWYQQSLDQGLQFLIQYYNGEERAKGNILERFSAQQFPDLHSELNLSSLELGDSALYFCASSLRTGKYGYTFGSGTRLTVV.

This clone was found a few times. V gene TRBV7-8 combines with J gene TRBJ2-3, with 8 bases fitting TRBD2. This CDR3 has 17 amino acids. V was clipped by 6 bases and J by 3 bases; unmatched bases: 14. Germline V gene lookup returns CDR1 SGHVS and CDR2 FQNEAQ. For the CDR3, the DNA is TGTGCCAGCAGGAGAGACAGCGGGAGTATAGGAACAGATACGCAGTATTTT. It translates to CASRRDSGSIGTDTQYF.

This clone was seen just once. In DNA form, the CDR3 reads TGCGCCAGCAGCTTCAAAGTCGGGGGCACAGATACGCAGTATTTT. This translates into CASSFKVGGTDTQYF. The chain combines TRBV5-1 with TRBJ2-3; maybe TRBD2 (5 bases). Deletions cut 2 bases from V and 1 base from J, with 11 bases between. This CDR3 spans 15 amino acids. The germline gives CDR1 SGHRS, CDR2 YFSETQ.

This CDR3 is CASSPSSGAGDTQYF. The CDR3 DNA reads as TGTGCCAGCAGCCCCAGTAGCGGGGCCGGAGATACGCAGTATTTT. The chain carries TRBV7-9 and TRBJ2-3; 8 bases line up with TRBD2. The CDR3 extends over 15 amino acids. Germline CDR1 is SEHNR and CDR2 is FQNEAQ (reference sequence). V gave up 5 bases and J gave up 5 bases; unmatched junction bases: 9. The full variable domain, with the rest looked up from reference TRBV7-9 and TRBJ2-3, is DTGVSQNPRHKITKRGQNVTFRCDPISEHNRLYWYRQTLGQGPEFLTYFQNEAQLEKSRLLSDRFSAERPKGSFSTLEIQRTEQGDSAMYLCASSPSSGAGDTQYFGPGTRLTVL.

The chain is built from TRBV7-6 and TRBJ2-1; tentatively, D is TRBD2 (7 bases). Trimming pared 0 bases from V and 0 bases from J, leaving 12 bases between. Per germline, CDR1 SGHVS and CDR2 FNYEAQ. The CDR3 is made up of 17 amino acids. Here the CDR3 reads CASSLAGGLSSYNEQFF. The CDR3 region has the DNA TGTGCCAGCAGCTTAGCGGGGGGGCTGAGCTCCTACAATGAGCAGTTCTTC.

The V call is TRBV7-2, the J call TRBJ2-7; D unresolved. The CDR3 sequence is 16 residues long. Deletions cut 0 bases from V and 0 bases from J, with 12 bases between. CDR1 and CDR2 (germline): SGHTA, FQGNSA. The CDR3 region is CASSLAGSLNSYEQYF. CDR3 nucleotide sequence: TGTGCCAGCAGCTTAGCGGGCTCCTTAAACTCCTACGAGCAGTACTTC.

The chain couples TRBV27 to TRBJ2-4, with TRBD2 matching over 14 bases. This CDR3 spans 17 amino acids. Germline CDR1 MNHEY, CDR2 SMNVEV (reference sequence). The V gene end was trimmed by 5 bases and the J gene end by 5 bases; junction bases not matched to a gene: 8. CDR3 coding DNA: TGTGCCAGCAGTCGCGGGACTAGCGGGAGCGGGCAAAACATTCAGTACTTC. Translated, it gives CASSRGTSGSGQNIQYF.